The T cell receptor beta chain under discussion was sequenced for a study of T cell responses to AZD1222 COVID-19 vaccine. General study findings and limits: The breadth and depth of Spike-specific TCRs increased once two AZD1222 doses had been given. Donors were largely white British and mainly female; clonal diversity was possibly underestimated.

The table came from immunoSEQ multiplex PCR; TCRdb's copy has only in-frame clones and leaves some out. The sample yields roughly 180,000 clones, 90% to 95% seen once. There are 15 residues in the CDR3. Looked up from germline, CDR1 is MNHEY and CDR2 is SVGAGI. V lost 5 bases to trimming and J lost 4 bases, with 17 bases between them. Remarks on this clone: Its antigen is undetermined.

This TCR derives from an adult in good health. Material: peripheral blood, obtained on day 0 of AZD1222 vaccination. The chain employs TRBV6-5 and TRBJ1-2; the D gene is possibly TRBD1 (5 bases). The CDR3 sequence is CASSLNPTAPYGYTF. In DNA, the CDR3 is TGTGCCAGCAGTCTTAACCCGACAGCGCCCTATGGCTACACCTTC.